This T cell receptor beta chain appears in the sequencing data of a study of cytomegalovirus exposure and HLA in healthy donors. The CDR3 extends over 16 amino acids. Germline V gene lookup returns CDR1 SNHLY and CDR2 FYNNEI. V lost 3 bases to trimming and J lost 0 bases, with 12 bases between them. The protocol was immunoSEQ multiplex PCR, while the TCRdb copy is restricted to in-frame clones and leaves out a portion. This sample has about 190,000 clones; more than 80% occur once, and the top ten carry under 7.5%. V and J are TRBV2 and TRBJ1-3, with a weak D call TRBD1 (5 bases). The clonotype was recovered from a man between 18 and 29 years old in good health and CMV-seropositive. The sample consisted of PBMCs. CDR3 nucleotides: TGTGCCAGCAGTGATAGACAGACCGTCTCTGGAAACACCATATATTTT. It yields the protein CASSDRQTVSGNTIYF.